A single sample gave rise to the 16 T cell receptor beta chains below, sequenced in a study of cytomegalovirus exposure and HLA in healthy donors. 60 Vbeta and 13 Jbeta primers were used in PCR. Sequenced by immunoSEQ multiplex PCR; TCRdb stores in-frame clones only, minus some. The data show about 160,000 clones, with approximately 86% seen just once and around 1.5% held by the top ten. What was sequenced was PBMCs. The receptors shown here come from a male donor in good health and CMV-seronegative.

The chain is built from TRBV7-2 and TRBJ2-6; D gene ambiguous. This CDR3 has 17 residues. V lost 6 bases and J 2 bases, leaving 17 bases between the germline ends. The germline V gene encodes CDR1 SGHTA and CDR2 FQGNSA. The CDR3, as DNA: TGTGCCAGCAGAAAGAACGAGGCAACCACTGGGGCCAACGTCCTGACTTTC. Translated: CASRKNEATTGANVLTF.

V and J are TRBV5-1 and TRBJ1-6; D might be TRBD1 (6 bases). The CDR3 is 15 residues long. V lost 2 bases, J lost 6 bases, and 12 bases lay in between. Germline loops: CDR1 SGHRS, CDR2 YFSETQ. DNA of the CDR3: TGCGCCAGCAGCTTCAACCTCAGGGGTAATTCACCCCTCCACTTT. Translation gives CASSFNLRGNSPLHF. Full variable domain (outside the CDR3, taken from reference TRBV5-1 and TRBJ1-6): KAGVTQTPRYLIKTRGQQVTLSCSPISGHRSVSWYQQTPGQGLQFLFEYFSETQRNKGNFPGRFSGRQFSNSRSEMNVSTLELGDSALYLCASSFNLRGNSPLHFGNGTRLTVT.

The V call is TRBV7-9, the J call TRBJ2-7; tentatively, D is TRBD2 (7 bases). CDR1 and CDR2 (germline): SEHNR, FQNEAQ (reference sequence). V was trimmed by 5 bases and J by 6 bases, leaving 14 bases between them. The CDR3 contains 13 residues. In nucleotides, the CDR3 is TGTGCCAGCAGCCCCGGGGGGCTACCCGAGCAGTACTTC. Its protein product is CASSPGGLPEQYF.

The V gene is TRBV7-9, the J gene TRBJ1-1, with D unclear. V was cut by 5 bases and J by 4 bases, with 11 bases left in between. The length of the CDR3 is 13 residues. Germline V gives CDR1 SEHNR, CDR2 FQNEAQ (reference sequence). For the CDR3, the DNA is TGTGCCAGCAGCCCCTCGGAGGCCACTGAAGCTTTCTTT. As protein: CASSPSEATEAFF.

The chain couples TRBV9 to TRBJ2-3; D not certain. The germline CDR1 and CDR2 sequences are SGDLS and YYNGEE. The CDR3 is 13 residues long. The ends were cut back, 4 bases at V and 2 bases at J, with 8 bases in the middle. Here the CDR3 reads CASSQLSTDTQYF. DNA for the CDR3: TGTGCCAGCAGCCAACTGTCCACAGATACGCAGTATTTT.

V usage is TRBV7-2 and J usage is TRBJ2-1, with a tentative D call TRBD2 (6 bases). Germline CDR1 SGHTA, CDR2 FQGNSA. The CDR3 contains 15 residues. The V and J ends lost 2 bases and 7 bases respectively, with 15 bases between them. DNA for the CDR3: TGTGCCAGCAGCTTACAGGAGGGCCGGCATAATGAGCAGTTCTTC. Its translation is CASSLQEGRHNEQFF.

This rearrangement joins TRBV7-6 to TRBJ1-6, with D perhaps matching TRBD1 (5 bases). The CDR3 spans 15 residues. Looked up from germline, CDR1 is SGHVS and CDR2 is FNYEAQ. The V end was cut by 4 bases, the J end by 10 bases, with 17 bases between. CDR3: CASSSASRGGSPLHF. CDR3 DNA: TGTGCCAGCAGCTCCGCCTCGAGGGGAGGGTCACCCCTCCACTTT.

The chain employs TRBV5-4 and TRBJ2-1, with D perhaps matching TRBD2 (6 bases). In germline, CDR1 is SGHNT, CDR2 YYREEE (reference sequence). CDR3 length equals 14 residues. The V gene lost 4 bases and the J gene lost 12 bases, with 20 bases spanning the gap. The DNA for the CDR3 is TGTGCCAGCAGCCCCACAGTCGGGGGAGAGCCGCAGTTCTTC. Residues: CASSPTVGGEPQFF.

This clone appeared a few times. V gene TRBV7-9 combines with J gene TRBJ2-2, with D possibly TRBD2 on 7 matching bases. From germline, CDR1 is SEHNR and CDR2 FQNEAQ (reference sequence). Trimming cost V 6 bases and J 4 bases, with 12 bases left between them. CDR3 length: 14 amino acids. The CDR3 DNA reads TGTGCCAGCAGTCGGGGGGCCGGCACCGGGGAGCTGTTTTTT. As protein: CASSRGAGTGELFF.

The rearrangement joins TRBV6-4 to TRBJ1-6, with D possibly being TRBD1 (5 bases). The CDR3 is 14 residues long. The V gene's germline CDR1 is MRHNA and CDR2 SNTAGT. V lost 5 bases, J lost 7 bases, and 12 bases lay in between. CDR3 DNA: TGTGCCAGCAGTCTACAGGCGGGGAATTCACCCCTCCACTTT. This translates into CASSLQAGNSPLHF.

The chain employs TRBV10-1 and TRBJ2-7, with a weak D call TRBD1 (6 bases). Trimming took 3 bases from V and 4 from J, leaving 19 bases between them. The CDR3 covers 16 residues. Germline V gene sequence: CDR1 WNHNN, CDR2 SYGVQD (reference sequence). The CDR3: CASSDPKPGQMYEQYF. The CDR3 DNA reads TGCGCCAGCAGTGATCCCAAACCGGGACAAATGTACGAGCAGTACTTC.

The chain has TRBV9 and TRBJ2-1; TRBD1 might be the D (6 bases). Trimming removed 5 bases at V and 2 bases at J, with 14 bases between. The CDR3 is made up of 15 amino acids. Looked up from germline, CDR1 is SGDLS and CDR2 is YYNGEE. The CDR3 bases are TGTGCCAGCAGTGTGGGGGCGAGGACCTACAATGAGCAGTTCTTC. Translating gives CASSVGARTYNEQFF.

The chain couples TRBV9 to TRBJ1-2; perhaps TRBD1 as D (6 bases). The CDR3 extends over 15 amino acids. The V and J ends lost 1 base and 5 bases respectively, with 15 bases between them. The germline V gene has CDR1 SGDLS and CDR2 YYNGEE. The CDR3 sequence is CASSVKTGTMYGYTF. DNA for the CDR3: TGTGCCAGCAGCGTAAAAACAGGGACGATGTATGGCTACACCTTC.

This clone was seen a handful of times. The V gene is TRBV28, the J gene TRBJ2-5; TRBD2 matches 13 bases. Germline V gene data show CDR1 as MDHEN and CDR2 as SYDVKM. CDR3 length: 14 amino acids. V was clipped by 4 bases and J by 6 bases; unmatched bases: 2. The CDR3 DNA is TGTGCCAGCAGTTGGACTAGCGGGAGCAAGACCCAGTACTTC. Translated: CASSWTSGSKTQYF. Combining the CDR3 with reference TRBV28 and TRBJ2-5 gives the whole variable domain DVKVTQSSRYLVKRTGEKVFLECVQDMDHENMFWYRQDPGLGLRLIYFSYDVKMKEKGDIPEGYSVSREKKERFSLILESASTNQTSMYLCASSWTSGSKTQYFGPGTRLLVL.

CDR3 in amino acids: CASSPGQGAATGELFF. CDR3 DNA: TGTGCCAGCAGTCCCGGACAGGGGGCGGCCACCGGGGAGCTGTTTTTT. V and J are TRBV27 and TRBJ2-2; 11 bases are shared with TRBD1. V lost 5 bases to trimming and J lost 4 bases; unmatched junction nucleotides: 6. Germline V CDR1 and CDR2: MNHEY, SMNVEV (reference sequence). This CDR3 is 16 amino acids long.

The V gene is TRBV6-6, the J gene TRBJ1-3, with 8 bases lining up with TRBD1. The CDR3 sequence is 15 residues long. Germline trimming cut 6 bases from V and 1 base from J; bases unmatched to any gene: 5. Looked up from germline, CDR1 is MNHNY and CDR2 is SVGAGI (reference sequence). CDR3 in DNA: TGTGCCAGCAGCCAACAGGGGGGATCTGGAAACACCATATATTTT. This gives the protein CASSQQGGSGNTIYF.